This passage covers 27 T cell receptor beta chains from one sample sequenced in a study of blood T cell repertoires in COVID-19. TCRdb's copy holds only in-frame clones and misses some; the assay was immunoSEQ multiplex PCR. The table records under 40,000 clones, approximately 86% of them present only once. Sequences were obtained from peripheral blood. The receptors here all came from a woman of 80 years or more with active or convalescent COVID-19.

The CDR3 sequence is CASSLTAGDLEKLFF. CDR3 nucleotide sequence: TGTGCCAGCAGCTTAACCGCAGGGGATTTAGAAAAACTGTTTTTT. The V gene is TRBV7-2, the J gene TRBJ1-4; D is perhaps TRBD1 (6 bases). V was cut by 2 bases and J by 8 bases, with 15 bases left in between. Germline-derived CDR1 and CDR2 are SGHTA and FQGNSA. The CDR3 runs to 15 residues.

The V gene is TRBV6-5, the J gene TRBJ1-5, with D hard to call. Germline loops: CDR1 MNHEY, CDR2 SVGAGI. The V and J ends lost 7 bases and 4 bases respectively, with 11 bases between them. There are 13 residues in the CDR3. The CDR3, as DNA: TGTGCCAGCACCCTAGGAACTAATCAGCCCCAGCATTTT. Protein product: CASTLGTNQPQHF.

The chain has TRBV6-5 and TRBJ1-6, with 7 bases that match TRBD1. Germline assignment: CDR1 MNHEY and CDR2 SVGAGI. The CDR3 is made up of 15 amino acids. After removal of 5 bases from V and 7 bases from J, the junction contained 8 bases not matched to a gene. CDR3: CASSNPGQRNSPLHF. The CDR3 DNA reads TGTGCCAGCAGTAACCCGGGACAGAGGAATTCACCCCTCCACTTT.

The V gene is TRBV21-1, the J gene TRBJ1-6; the listed D gene, TRBD1, was not tested against the DNA. TRBV21-1 corresponds to a pseudogene. The CDR3 has 13 residues. This CDR3 reads CASSNRPWSPLHF. The CDR3 nucleotides are TGTGCCAGCAGCAACAGGCCGTGGTCACCCCTCCACTTT.

This chain links TRBV5-1 with TRBJ2-1; D not certain. CDR3 length equals 11 residues. The V gene's germline CDR1 is SGHRS and CDR2 YFSETQ. Trimming stripped 6 bases from V and 7 bases from J, with 8 bases between. The CDR3 region has the DNA TGCGCCAGCACCCTAGATAATGAGCAGTTCTTC. This sequence encodes CASTLDNEQFF.

This chain connects TRBV7-9 to TRBJ2-3; the D gene is possibly TRBD1 (6 bases). CDR1 is SEHNR, CDR2 FQNEAQ, per germline (reference sequence). V was trimmed by 5 bases and J by 5 bases, leaving 17 bases between them. The CDR3 covers 15 residues. CDR3 protein: CASSPWGREGDTQYF. The CDR3 DNA is TGTGCCAGCAGCCCATGGGGGCGCGAGGGAGATACGCAGTATTTT.

The chain recombines TRBV15 with TRBJ1-4; the match to TRBD1 covers 7 bases. The germline V gene has CDR1 LNHNV and CDR2 YYDKDF (reference sequence). This CDR3 is 15 amino acids long. V gave up 4 bases and J gave up 2 bases; unmatched junction bases: 4. This CDR3 is CATSNRGRTNEKLFF. CDR3 in DNA: TGTGCCACCAGCAACAGGGGACGGACTAATGAAAAACTGTTTTTT.

This rearrangement joins TRBV9 to TRBJ2-1, with 12 positions matching TRBD2. CDR3 length equals 14 residues. The germline gives CDR1 SGDLS, CDR2 YYNGEE. V lost 9 bases to trimming and J lost 3 bases; unmatched junction nucleotides: 4. CDR3 amino acids: CATILAGGYNEQFF. CDR3 sequence (DNA): TGTGCCACCATACTAGCGGGGGGCTACAATGAGCAGTTCTTC.

The rearrangement joins TRBV9 to TRBJ2-7; 8 positions match TRBD2. V lost 0 bases, J lost 3 bases, and 11 bases stayed unmatched. The CDR3 covers 17 residues. Germline V lookup: CDR1 SGDLS, CDR2 YYNGEE. The CDR3 sequence: CASSVAPEAGGHYEQYF. The CDR3 nucleotides read TGTGCCAGCAGCGTAGCTCCGGAGGCGGGGGGCCACTACGAGCAGTACTTC.

This chain joins TRBV7-9 and TRBJ1-2; D is unclear. CDR1 is SEHNR, CDR2 FQNEAQ, per germline (reference sequence). This CDR3 is 18 amino acids long. Trimming shortened V by 4 bases and J by 3 bases, and 24 bases separated the two germline ends. The chain's CDR3 is CASSSHGGRNLAYYGYTF. The CDR3 DNA is TGTGCCAGCAGCTCCCATGGCGGCAGAAACCTTGCATACTATGGCTACACCTTC.

This chain connects TRBV5-4 to TRBJ2-1; maybe TRBD1 (5 bases). Between the trimmed V and J ends, which lost 4 bases and 7 bases, there was a span of 21 bases. Germline assignment: CDR1 SGHNT and CDR2 YYREEE (reference sequence). The CDR3 spans 16 residues. The CDR3 spells CASSPRAKDGRNEQFF. DNA for the CDR3: TGTGCCAGCAGCCCCAGGGCCAAAGATGGACGTAATGAGCAGTTCTTC.

The CDR3 here is CATSDRRQGAGTGELFF. DNA of the CDR3: TGTGCCACCAGTGACCGAAGACAGGGGGCGGGCACCGGGGAGCTGTTTTTT. V and J are TRBV24-1 and TRBJ2-2, with 10 bases matching TRBD1. Germline loops: CDR1 KGHDR, CDR2 SFDVKD. Unmatched junction bases numbered 8, after V lost 4 bases and J lost 4 bases. CDR3 size: 17 residues.

The chain has TRBV19 and TRBJ2-7, with a weak D call TRBD2 (5 bases). The germline V gene encodes CDR1 LNHDA and CDR2 SQIVND (reference sequence). This CDR3 region has 15 residues. V lost 7 bases, J lost 0 bases, and 16 bases lay in between. The chain's CDR3 is CASKEASGGSYEQYF. The CDR3 nucleotides read TGTGCCAGTAAGGAGGCATCCGGAGGCTCCTACGAGCAGTACTTC.

This chain connects TRBV5-1 to TRBJ2-5, with D tentatively TRBD2 (5 bases). Germline values: CDR1 SGHRS, CDR2 YFSETQ. This CDR3 contains 15 residues. V gave up 4 bases and J gave up 2 bases, with 15 bases separating them. The CDR3 sequence is CASSPGWGGQETQYF. The CDR3 DNA follows: TGCGCCAGCAGCCCGGGGTGGGGTGGACAAGAGACCCAGTACTTC.

This chain links TRBV2 with TRBJ2-5; 8 positions agree with TRBD1. This CDR3 is built from 14 residues. V was pared by 4 bases and J by 4 bases, with 5 bases of the junction left unmatched. The germline V gene encodes CDR1 SNHLY and CDR2 FYNNEI. In DNA form, the CDR3 reads TGTGCCAGCAGTGGGACAGGGTTGGGAGAGACCCAGTACTTC. It encodes CASSGTGLGETQYF.

This chain connects TRBV7-9 to TRBJ2-7, with D possibly TRBD1 on 6 matching bases. The CDR3 totals 12 residues. V was clipped by 5 bases and J by 11 bases, with 16 bases between them. Germline V gives CDR1 SEHNR, CDR2 FQNEAQ (reference sequence). In DNA form, the CDR3 reads TGTGCCAGCAGCACGGACAGCCCAGTGGAGTACTTC. Protein sequence: CASSTDSPVEYF.

The chain recombines TRBV5-1 with TRBJ2-2; no clear D. V lost 1 base to trimming and J lost 0 bases, with 10 bases between them. CDR3 length: 16 residues. The germline gives CDR1 SGHRS, CDR2 YFSETQ. CDR3 coding DNA: TGCGCCAGCAGCTTGACCTTCGGTACGAACACCGGGGAGCTGTTTTTT. Protein product: CASSLTFGTNTGELFF.

The chain joins TRBV5-1 to TRBJ1-3, with D perhaps matching TRBD1 (6 bases). The germline V gene encodes CDR1 SGHRS and CDR2 YFSETQ. V lost 3 bases to trimming and J lost 3 bases, with 13 bases between them. This CDR3 is 15 amino acids long. This CDR3 reads CASSSDTGSGNTIYF. For the CDR3, the DNA is TGCGCCAGCAGCTCCGACACAGGGAGTGGAAACACCATATATTTT.

V and J are TRBV6-4 and TRBJ2-3; 10 nucleotides agree with TRBD2. V shed 4 bases and J 0 bases; nucleotides not matched to a gene: 4. Germline V gene data show CDR1 as MRHNA and CDR2 as SNTAGT. CDR3 length: 16 amino acids. CDR3 residues: CASSALAGGSTDTQYF. The CDR3 DNA follows: TGTGCCAGCAGTGCCTTAGCGGGGGGCAGCACAGATACGCAGTATTTT.

The chain carries TRBV6-5 and TRBJ1-3; D unclear. The V gene's germline CDR1 is MNHEY and CDR2 SVGAGI. The CDR3 is 14 residues long. Trimming pared 6 bases from V and 2 bases from J, leaving 11 bases between. The CDR3 coding sequence is TGTGCCAGCAGCGAGGGATCTACTGGAAACACCATATATTTT. Protein sequence: CASSEGSTGNTIYF.

The chain couples TRBV5-1 to TRBJ2-3; the match to TRBD2 covers 12 bases. Per the germline V gene, CDR1 is SGHRS and CDR2 is YFSETQ. The CDR3 extends over 17 amino acids. After removal of 2 bases from V and 3 bases from J, the junction contained 7 bases not matched to a gene. CDR3 sequence reads: CASSFLLAGGPTDTQYF. CDR3 DNA: TGCGCCAGCAGCTTCTTGCTAGCGGGGGGGCCGACAGATACGCAGTATTTT. Together with reference TRBV5-1 and TRBJ2-3, the CDR3 gives the full variable domain: KAGVTQTPRYLIKTRGQQVTLSCSPISGHRSVSWYQQTPGQGLQFLFEYFSETQRNKGNFPGRFSGRQFSNSRSEMNVSTLELGDSALYLCASSFLLAGGPTDTQYFGPGTRLTVL.

The gene calls are TRBV5-1 and TRBJ2-1, with D tentatively TRBD2 (5 bases). V gave up 0 bases and J gave up 2 bases, with 9 bases separating them. CDR1 SGHRS and CDR2 YFSETQ come from the germline V gene. The CDR3 is 15 residues long. CDR3 sequence (DNA): TGCGCCAGCAGCTTGGTTGCGGGCACCTACAATGAGCAGTTCTTC. Translating gives CASSLVAGTYNEQFF.

With respect to this clone: The junction and the germline gene differ at one end; a read error may be behind it. V is TRBV6-5 and J is TRBJ1-2; D gene unclear. Germline CDR1 is MNHEY and CDR2 is SVGAGI. The CDR3 runs 15 residues. The CDR3 loop reads CASSYSGVSNYGYTF. The CDR3 coding sequence is TGTGCCAGCAGCTACTCCGGAGTGTCTAACTATGGCTACACCTTC.

The chain combines TRBV10-1 with TRBJ1-3; no clear D. This CDR3 contains 9 residues. V was clipped by 8 bases and J by 9 bases, with 5 bases between them. The germline gives CDR1 WNHNN, CDR2 SYGVQD (reference sequence). The CDR3 is CASPCTIYF. The CDR3 DNA follows: TGCGCCAGCCCTTGCACCATATATTTT.

This rearrangement joins TRBV4-1 to TRBJ1-6, with TRBD1 matching over 10 bases. CDR3 length: 20 amino acids. Germline-derived CDR1 and CDR2 are MGHRA and YSYEKL. The trim removed 3 bases at V and 4 bases at J, leaving 15 bases unmatched. Here the CDR3 reads CASSHYPPTGGDDYNSPLHF. The CDR3 DNA sequence: TGCGCCAGCAGCCACTATCCGCCGACAGGGGGCGATGATTATAATTCACCCCTCCACTTT.

This chain joins TRBV5-1 and TRBJ1-6; 7 bases map to TRBD1. This CDR3 comprises 14 residues. After removal of 1 base from V and 7 bases from J, the junction contained 2 bases not matched to a gene. Germline V gene sequence: CDR1 SGHRS, CDR2 YFSETQ. CDR3 amino acids: CASSLQQGNSPLHF. CDR3 DNA sequence: TGCGCCAGCAGCTTGCAACAGGGGAATTCACCCCTCCACTTT.

The J gene is TRBJ2-3, the V gene TRBV9; 10 positions agree with TRBD2. V shed 0 bases, J shed 4 bases, and the junction held 5 bases outside the gene matches. Germline assignment: CDR1 SGDLS and CDR2 YYNGEE. The CDR3 extends over 16 amino acids. Written as DNA, the CDR3 is TGTGCCAGCAGCGTAGGTCAGCGGGGGGGTCCAGATACGCAGTATTTT. Protein product: CASSVGQRGGPDTQYF.